The following is a TCR beta chain sequence with its context. Measured with immunoSEQ multiplex PCR; TCRdb has only the in-frame clones, and not every one. In the table there are about 200,000 clones, approximately 82% of which are singletons. Germline V gene lookup returns CDR1 SGHNT and CDR2 YYREEE (reference sequence). V trimming: 4 bases; J trimming: 1 base; junction bases outside the gene matches: 9. The CDR3 is 16 residues long. This specimen comes from a study of blood T cell repertoires in COVID-19. Study-level background: Nucleic acid was either cDNA or gDNA, and it came from T cells, B-cell-depleted T cells, or PBMCs.

This TCR was recovered from a human donor with acute or convalescent COVID-19. The donor label of this sample is uncertain. This chain joins TRBV5-4 and TRBJ2-5; TRBD2 agrees at 8 bases. Sequencing input: peripheral blood. CDR3 coding DNA: TGTGCCAGCAGCCCCTTAGCGGGATCGGGCCAAGAGACCCAGTACTTC. Amino acid sequence: CASSPLAGSGQETQYF.